This TCR beta chain was sequenced for a study of glioma-infiltrating T cells after dendritic cell vaccination. Turning to the study itself: Samples are from glioblastoma patients in Phase I and II dendritic cell vaccine trials. Three intradermal dendritic cell vaccine injections were given every two weeks. Study observations and caveats: Few patients contributed both blood and tumor specimens. Higher TCR clonality did not directly relate to longer survival.

TCRdb's table, derived via immunoSEQ multiplex PCR, lists solely in-frame clones and lacks some. Of roughly 50,000 clones listed, about 88% are singletons. Only one count was recorded for this clone. Its antigen is as yet unknown. Losses at the gene ends were 5 bases for V and 4 bases for J; bases not matched to a gene: 5. This CDR3 comprises 15 residues. The germline V gene has CDR1 SGHTA and CDR2 FQGTGA. Documented time point: after dendritic cell vaccination, including at tumor progression/relapse. The TCR originated in a human donor with glioblastoma. The sequencing here drew on blood, taken after dendritic cell vaccination. The rearrangement links TRBV7-3 to TRBJ2-1; 10 bases fit TRBD2. The CDR3 here is CASSVTSGSYNEQFF. The CDR3 nucleotides are TGTGCCAGCAGCGTGACTAGCGGGTCTTACAATGAGCAGTTCTTC.